The 14 T cell receptor beta chains below come from one sample, sequenced in a study of T cell responses to AZD1222 COVID-19 vaccine. Repertoires were generated with immunoSEQ multiplex PCR, while TCRdb's copy carries only in-frame clones and drops some. The data show around 79,000 clones, nearly 90% seen once. The source was peripheral blood, collected on day 0 of AZD1222 vaccination. The origin of the receptors is an adult in good health.

Here the CDR3 reads CASSTSGNTGELFF. CDR3 DNA: TGTGCCAGTAGTACTAGCGGGAACACCGGGGAGCTGTTTTTT. The chain combines TRBV19 with TRBJ2-2; the match to TRBD2 covers 7 bases. J gave up 1 base and V 4 bases, and 0 bases lay outside the gene matches. Germline values: CDR1 LNHDA, CDR2 SQIVND (reference sequence). The CDR3 spans 14 residues.

CDR3 amino acids: CAISWTSGYYEQYF. The CDR3 nucleotides are TGTGCCATCAGCTGGACTAGCGGGTACTACGAGCAGTACTTC. The J gene is TRBJ2-7, the V gene TRBV10-3; 11 positions match TRBD2. The J segment lost 3 bases and the V segment lost 6 bases, leaving 4 bases of the junction unmatched. The CDR3 is 14 residues long. The germline gives CDR1 ENHRY, CDR2 SYGVKD.

This chain links TRBV25-1 with TRBJ2-5; a possible D gene is TRBD1 (6 bases). Germline CDR1 MGHDK, CDR2 SYGVNS. This CDR3 contains 15 residues. The V end lost 6 bases, the J end lost 2 bases, and 16 bases lay between the germline ends. CDR3 nucleotides: TGTGCCAGCAGCCCAACGTGGGGGACACAAGAGACCCAGTACTTC. It codes for CASSPTWGTQETQYF.

The gene calls are TRBV30 and TRBJ2-1; 13 bases are a match to TRBD2. The CDR3 runs 20 residues. Germline assignment: CDR1 GTSNPN and CDR2 SVGIG (reference sequence). V lost 3 bases to trimming and J lost 6 bases; unmatched junction nucleotides: 20. The CDR3 sequence is CAWSGTGLAGDIGGGNEQFF. CDR3 DNA sequence: TGTGCCTGGAGCGGAACCGGACTAGCGGGAGATATAGGAGGTGGCAATGAGCAGTTCTTC.

The rearrangement links TRBV6-5 to TRBJ2-7, with TRBD1 identical over 10 bases. The CDR3 totals 14 residues. The germline gives CDR1 MNHEY, CDR2 SVGAGI. V dropped 6 bases and J dropped 3; count of bases not matched to a gene: 5. CDR3 region: CASSAGQGYYEQYF. CDR3 bases: TGTGCCAGCAGCGCGGGACAGGGGTACTACGAGCAGTACTTC.

V gene TRBV7-9 combines with J gene TRBJ2-1, with 15 bases fitting TRBD2. Germline trimming cut 5 bases from V and 4 bases from J; bases unmatched to any gene: 9. This CDR3 is 18 amino acids long. The germline V gene encodes CDR1 SEHNR and CDR2 FQNEAQ (reference sequence). The CDR3 DNA reads TGTGCCAGCAGCCCCTGGACTAGCGGGAGGGCCGCTTACAATGAGCAGTTCTTC. This encodes CASSPWTSGRAAYNEQFF.

The V call is TRBV7-6, the J call TRBJ1-1; D is possibly TRBD1 (5 bases). CDR1 is SGHVS, CDR2 FNYEAQ, per germline. The ends were cut back, 5 bases at V and 7 bases at J, with 17 bases in the middle. This CDR3 spans 14 amino acids. CDR3 nucleotide sequence: TGTGCCAGCAGCACCTGGCAGGGAAGAGGTGAAGCTTTCTTT. Encoded protein: CASSTWQGRGEAFF.

V usage is TRBV29-1 and J usage is TRBJ1-2; D might be TRBD1 (6 bases). Deletions cut 5 bases from V and 4 bases from J, with 14 bases between. Germline CDR1 SQVTM, CDR2 ANQGSEA. The length of the CDR3 is 13 residues. The CDR3 loop reads CSVRRGGRYGYTF. The CDR3 coding sequence is TGCAGCGTTCGCCGGGGGGGGCGCTATGGCTACACCTTC.

V and J are TRBV5-1 and TRBJ1-1, with TRBD1 as a possible D gene (5 bases). Deletions cut 4 bases from V and 0 bases from J, with 16 bases between. Germline V gene sequence: CDR1 SGHRS, CDR2 YFSETQ. This CDR3 contains 16 residues. CDR3 region: CASSGGVQSLNTEAFF. CDR3 coding DNA: TGCGCCAGCAGCGGAGGGGTACAGTCCCTGAACACTGAAGCTTTCTTT.

This rearrangement joins TRBV7-9 to TRBJ2-1, with a tentative D call TRBD2 (5 bases). The length of the CDR3 is 14 residues. V was trimmed by 0 bases and J by 6 bases, leaving 9 bases between them. Germline V CDR1 and CDR2: SEHNR, FQNEAQ (reference sequence). The CDR3 protein is CASSLAGAPNEQFF. For the CDR3, the DNA is TGTGCCAGCAGCTTAGCGGGAGCGCCCAATGAGCAGTTCTTC.

Judged by abundance, this clone is medium-sized. The chain recombines TRBV6-2 or TRBV6-3 with TRBJ2-1; possible D gene TRBD1, 6 bases. Germline V lookup: CDR1 MNHEY, CDR2 SVGEGT. Trimming left V 5 bases short and J 2 bases short, with 10 bases between. The CDR3 loop spans 14 amino acids. CDR3 in DNA: TGTGCCAGCAGTCCAGGGGACGCCTACAATGAGCAGTTCTTC. Translation: CASSPGDAYNEQFF.

In regard to this clone: Other DNA variants within this sample encode the same CDR3. The chain links TRBV18 to TRBJ2-7; 11 bases map to TRBD2. The germline V gene has CDR1 KGHSH and CDR2 LQKENI. CDR3 length equals 15 residues. Trimming cost V 3 bases and J 1 base; bases outside gene matches: 2. CDR3 DNA sequence: TGTGCCAGCTCACCCACTAGCGGGGGATCCTACGAGCAGTACTTC. Protein: CASSPTSGGSYEQYF.

J is TRBJ1-4 and V is TRBV18; no clear D gene. This CDR3 has 15 amino acids. CDR1 KGHSH and CDR2 LQKENI come from the germline V gene. Trimming took 5 bases from V and 6 from J, leaving 16 bases between them. The CDR3 loop reads CASSVDRSPYEKLFF. The CDR3, as DNA: TGTGCCAGCTCAGTCGACCGATCCCCGTATGAAAAACTGTTTTTT.

The chain uses TRBV12-3 or TRBV12-4 and TRBJ1-2; 7 bases are a match to TRBD1. J gave up 2 bases and V 6 bases, and 3 bases lay outside the gene matches. The CDR3 is 13 amino acids. The CDR3 reads CASRPTGNYGYTF. The CDR3 bases are TGTGCCAGCAGGCCGACAGGGAACTATGGCTACACCTTC.